A selection of T cell receptor beta chains follows, all from one sample in a study of Tregs in tolerant kidney transplant recipients. Here immunoSEQ multiplex PCR was the method, and the copy in TCRdb shows in-frame clones only, minus some. The sample has 84,000 or so clones, approximately 94% seen once. Sequenced here: CD4+ T cells from blood (PBMCs), sampled 12 months after the transplant. These receptor sequences come from a human patient who received a combined kidney and bone marrow transplant. Some T cells could come from the graft donor. Each CDR3 is given with its conserved first and last residue. The D gene is left open where the match is weak. The size of a clone is reported for some rows only, either as once, few or many, or as a class for expanded clones.

>TRBV19|-|-|TRBJ2-5|12
CASSFQKETQYF
TGTGCCAGTAGTTTCCAAAAAGAGACCCAGTACTTC
>TRBV11-2|TRBD2|-|TRBJ2-1|16
CASSLGGLAAYNEQFF
TGTGCCAGCAGCTTAGGAGGACTAGCGGCCTACAATGAGCAGTTCTTC
>TRBV5-4|TRBD1|few|TRBJ1-4|15
CASSFRQGANEKLFF
TGTGCCAGCAGCTTCCGACAGGGGGCTAATGAAAAACTGTTTTTT
>TRBV4-2|-|-|TRBJ2-5|14
CASSHPRETETQYF
TGTGCCAGCAGCCACCCGAGGGAGACGGAGACCCAGTACTTC
>TRBV7-2|TRBD1|-|TRBJ1-2|17
CASSLVFFEGAAYGYTF
TGTGCCAGCAGCTTAGTATTTTTTGAGGGGGCTGCATATGGCTACACCTTC
>TRBV6-5|TRBD1|-|TRBJ1-2|14
CASRTKGQGVGYTF
TGTGCCAGCAGGACGAAAGGACAGGGAGTCGGCTACACCTTC
>TRBV5-4|TRBD1|-|TRBJ2-2|16
CASTPTRQGNTGELFF
TGTGCCAGCACGCCTACGCGACAGGGGAACACCGGGGAGCTGTTTTTT
>TRBV7-9|-|once|TRBJ2-7|14
CASSLAGGPHEQYF
TGTGCCAGCAGCTTAGCGGGGGGGCCCCACGAGCAGTACTTC
>TRBV10-3|-|-|TRBJ1-1|12
CAISLQGAEAFF
TGTGCCATCAGCCTACAGGGTGCTGAAGCTTTCTTT
>TRBV4-3|TRBD2|once|TRBJ2-1|16
CASSQDLAGGPYEQFF
TGCGCCAGCAGCCAAGATCTTGCGGGGGGGCCGTATGAGCAGTTCTTC
>TRBV19|-|-|TRBJ1-5|14
CASSGGLSNQPQHF
TGTGCCAGTAGCGGAGGTTTAAGCAATCAGCCCCAGCATTTT
>TRBV7-8|TRBD1|-|TRBJ1-4|16
CASSPGQLTNNEKLFF
TGTGCCAGCAGCCCGGGACAGCTAACTAATAATGAAAAACTGTTTTTT
>TRBV6-4|-|-|TRBJ1-1|14
CASSASQGSTEAFF
TGTGCCAGCAGTGCCTCCCAGGGTAGCACTGAAGCTTTCTTT
>TRBV20-1|-|-|TRBJ2-7|10
CSAGTWEQYF
TGCAGTGCCGGGACTTGGGAGCAGTATTTC
>TRBV30|TRBD2|-|TRBJ2-7|13
CAWGRGLVGEQYF
TGTGCCTGGGGGCGGGGACTAGTTGGCGAGCAGTACTTC
>TRBV14|TRBD2|-|TRBJ2-3|16
CASSYISGGAGDTQYF
TGTGCCAGCAGCTATATAAGCGGGGGGGCCGGAGATACGCAGTATTTT
>TRBV4-1|-|-|TRBJ2-3|15
CASSLQGHHTDTQYF
TGCGCCAGCAGCCTTCAGGGACACCACACAGATACGCAGTATTTT
>TRBV7-2|TRBD2|-|TRBJ2-1|14
CASNSLAGKNEQFF
TGTGCCAGCAATAGTCTAGCGGGGAAAAATGAGCAGTTCTTC
>TRBV5-1|-|-|TRBJ1-4|15
CASSLWTPTNEKLFF
TGCGCCAGCAGCTTGTGGACACCAACTAATGAAAAACTGTTTTTT
>TRBV6-5|-|-|TRBJ2-1|15
CASSYSSGVYNEQFF
TGTGCCAGCAGTTACTCTAGCGGTGTATACAATGAGCAGTTCTTC
>TRBV9|-|-|TRBJ2-2|17
CASSASLFGAGTGELFF
TGTGCCAGCAGCGCAAGTCTCTTTGGGGCGGGAACCGGGGAGCTGTTTTTT
>TRBV6-1|TRBD1|-|TRBJ2-5|15
CASSGDRGRGETQYF
TGTGCCAGCAGTGGGGACAGGGGGCGGGGAGAGACCCAGTACTTC
>TRBV7-2|TRBD1|-|TRBJ2-5|15
CASSPVDRAGETQYF
TGTGCCAGCAGCCCGGTGGACAGGGCAGGAGAGACCCAGTACTTC
>TRBV5-1|TRBD1|-|TRBJ2-3|13
CASSSQGTDTQYF
TGCGCCAGCAGTTCACAGGGGACAGATACGCAGTATTTT
>TRBV5-1|-|-|TRBJ2-3|15
CASRPGDSSTDTQYF
TGCGCCAGCAGACCGGGGGACTCTAGCACAGATACGCAGTATTTT
>TRBV2|TRBD2|once|TRBJ2-7|13
CASSAGLVSEQYF
TGTGCCAGCAGTGCCGGACTAGTCAGCGAGCAGTACTTC
>TRBV28|TRBD1|once|TRBJ1-3|16
CASSVGQGSAGNTIYF
TGTGCCAGCAGTGTGGGACAGGGGAGCGCTGGAAACACCATATATTTT
>TRBV14|TRBD1|-|TRBJ2-1|15
CASSHRGRFGGEQFF
TGTGCCAGCAGCCACAGGGGGCGTTTTGGCGGTGAGCAGTTCTTC
>TRBV5-1|-|-|TRBJ2-1|12
CASSLAGQMLFF
TGCGCCAGCAGCTTGGCCGGACAAATGTTGTTCTTC
>TRBV19|-|-|TRBJ2-3|16
CASSTSRGTSTDTQYF
TGTGCCAGTAGTACCTCGCGAGGTACGAGCACAGATACGCAGTATTTT
>TRBV6-5|-|once|TRBJ1-1|14
CASRLQGRHTEAFF
TGTGCCAGCAGACTACAGGGAAGGCACACTGAAGCTTTCTTT
>TRBV2|TRBD1|-|TRBJ2-2|16
CASSEFAGGVTGELFF
TGTGCCAGCAGTGAGTTTGCAGGGGGCGTCACCGGGGAGCTGTTTTTT
>TRBV5-1|-|-|TRBJ1-1|14
CASSLGGGVSEAFF
TGCGCCAGCAGCTTGGGGGGAGGGGTGTCTGAAGCTTTCTTT
>TRBV10-3|-|-|TRBJ2-6|18
CAISEKGQAYSGANVLTF
TGTGCCATCAGTGAAAAGGGGCAGGCATACTCTGGGGCCAACGTCCTGACTTTC
>TRBV23-1|-|few|TRBJ1-5|16
CASSQLGQAGNQPQHF
TGCGCCAGCTCTCAACTGGGCCAGGCCGGCAATCAGCCCCAGCATTTT
>TRBV6-6|TRBD1|-|TRBJ2-1|15
CASSHPGTGGMEQFF
TGTGCCAGCAGCCATCCCGGGACAGGGGGCATGGAGCAGTTCTTC
>TRBV18|-|-|TRBJ1-1|16
CASSSRLLTDRTEAFF
TGTGCCAGCTCATCCCGATTATTGACTGATCGCACTGAAGCTTTCTTT
>TRBV2|-|-|TRBJ1-2|15
CASSEALGGAGGYTF
TGTGCCAGCAGTGAAGCGCTGGGGGGTGCGGGAGGCTACACCTTC
>TRBV4-1|-|-|TRBJ1-1|15
CASSTTVTMNTEAFF
TGCGCCAGCAGCACGACAGTTACTATGAACACTGAAGCTTTCTTT
>TRBV5-1|TRBD2|-|TRBJ2-3|17
CASSRGLAGGNPDTQYF
TGCGCCAGCAGCCGAGGACTAGCGGGGGGGAACCCAGATACGCAGTATTTT
>TRBV4-2|TRBD1|-|TRBJ1-5|17
CASSQAPSTGGHQPQHF
TGTGCCAGCAGCCAAGCCCCCTCGACAGGGGGGCATCAGCCCCAGCATTTT
>TRBV10-3|-|once|TRBJ2-1|14
CAIRGISGIDEQFF
TGTGCCATCAGGGGGATTTCAGGGATAGATGAGCAGTTCTTC
>TRBV6-1|-|-|TRBJ1-6|14
CATTGPQWDSPLHF
TGTGCCACCACAGGGCCTCAATGGGATTCACCCCTCCACTTT
>TRBV5-4|-|-|TRBJ2-2|15
CASSPTGGNTGELFF
TGTGCCAGCAGCCCAACCGGGGGTAACACCGGGGAGCTGTTTTTT
>TRBV10-3|TRBD1|-|TRBJ2-5|12
CATGTDQETQYF
TGTGCCACTGGGACAGACCAAGAGACCCAGTACTTC
>TRBV7-9|-|once|TRBJ1-6|15
CASSLPPPNNSPLHF
TGTGCCAGCAGCTTACCCCCCCCTAATAATTCACCCCTCCACTTT
>TRBV7-3|TRBD2|-|TRBJ2-3|15
CASSSERGGTDTQYF
TGTGCCAGCAGCTCCGAGCGGGGGGGGACAGATACGCAGTATTTT
>TRBV18|-|-|TRBJ2-7|13
CASSPPSSYEQYF
TGTGCCAGCTCACCGCCCAGCTCCTACGAGCAGTACTTC
>TRBV5-1|-|-|TRBJ2-5|12
CASNPYKETQYF
TGCGCCAGCAATCCGTACAAAGAGACCCAGTACTTC
>TRBV9|-|-|TRBJ2-2|13
CASSVDPGGELFF
TGTGCCAGCAGCGTAGACCCCGGGGGTGAGCTGTTTTTT
>TRBV7-6|TRBD2|-|TRBJ2-1|14
CASSVSGGAGEQFF
TGTGCCAGCAGCGTTAGCGGGGGGGCCGGTGAGCAGTTCTTC
>TRBV19|TRBD1|-|TRBJ2-7|14
CASSILTGVNEQYF
TGTGCCAGTAGTATCTTGACAGGGGTCAACGAGCAGTACTTC
>TRBV9|TRBD1|-|TRBJ1-2|15
CASSDPGQTNYGYTF
TGTGCCAGCAGCGACCCGGGACAGACTAACTATGGCTACACCTTC
>TRBV2|TRBD2|-|TRBJ2-2|14
CASCYLAGAGELFF
TGTGCCAGCTGCTATCTAGCGGGAGCCGGGGAGCTGTTTTTT